The T cell receptor (beta chain) described here comes from a study of radiation and T cells in renal cell carcinoma. Study background: Nephrectomy followed 15 Gy stereotactic body radiation by 4 weeks. Notes on the study in general: Top tumor clonotypes rose in blood 2 weeks post-radiation, then contracted.

This CDR3 is 14 amino acids long. The germline CDR1 and CDR2 sequences are SGDLS and YYNGEE. Trimming took 0 bases from V and 1 from J, leaving 6 bases between them. TCRdb's copy holds only in-frame clones and misses some; the assay was immunoSEQ multiplex PCR. The table has 130,000 to 150,000 clones, more than 70% seen once. A word on this clone: Its antigen is still unknown.

Time point here: baseline pretreatment blood. Treatment of the sample: 15 Gy SBRT to primary tumor, nephrectomy 4 weeks later. The receptor comes from a woman aged 50 to 60 with renal cell carcinoma. This chain links TRBV9 with TRBJ2-3; no clear D gene. The source material was blood, sampled from a patient whose treatment included radiotherapy and nephrectomy. The CDR3 coding sequence is TGTGCCAGCAGCGTAGGGCCTGGCACAGATACGCAGTATTTT. Protein: CASSVGPGTDTQYF. Full variable domain (missing parts from reference TRBV9 and TRBJ2-3): DSGVTQTPKHLITATGQRVTLRCSPRSGDLSVYWYQQSLDQGLQFLIQYYNGEERAKGNILERFSAQQFPDLHSELNLSSLELGDSALYFCASSVGPGTDTQYFGPGTRLTVL.